This is a list of T cell receptor beta chains from one sample in a study of radiotherapy plus CTLA-4 blockade in lung cancer. The data were produced by immunoSEQ multiplex PCR, yet TCRdb's version contains in-frame clones alone and is incomplete. This sample carries around 110,000 clones, 81% of them seen once, and the ten largest clones take less than 4%. This material consisted of peripheral blood, taken from a patient treated with radiotherapy plus ipilimumab. The receptors here all came from a human donor with non-small cell lung cancer that progressed on radiotherapy plus ipilimumab. Some clones in this sample may be carry-over from other donors' samples. Each CDR3 is given with its conserved first and last residue. D genes are given only for firm matches. Expanded clones get a size class; other rows say once, few or many, or leave the size out.

>TRBJ1-1|TRBV5-6|.|.
TGTGCCAGCAGCTTGTGGGATACTGAAGCTTTCTTT
CASSLWDTEAFF
>TRBJ2-7|TRBV19|.|.
TGTGCCAGTAGTTATAGGGACGGCTCCTACGAGCAGTACTTC
CASSYRDGSYEQYF
>TRBJ1-1|TRBV18|.|.
TGTGCCAGCTCACCGGCCGAGAACACTGAAGCTTTCTTT
CASSPAENTEAFF
>TRBJ1-2|TRBV27|.|.
TGTGCCAGCAGTTTTTCGCAGGGGCGGAGGGGCTACACCTTC
CASSFSQGRRGYTF
>TRBJ1-1|TRBV5-8|.|.
TGTGCCAGCAGCCGGTCTGCAGGGTTGCTTGAAGCTTTCTTT
CASSRSAGLLEAFF
>TRBJ1-4|TRBV5-7|.|.
TGTGCCAGCAGCTTGAAATTGGGGGGAAGGGCAACTAATGAAAAACTGTTTTTT
CASSLKLGGRATNEKLFF
>TRBJ2-7|TRBV7-9|TRBD2|.
TGTGCCAGCAGCAAAGCGGGGGGGCCGCGGGAGCAGTACTTC
CASSKAGGPREQYF
>TRBJ1-2|TRBV10-3|.|.
TGTGCCATCACCGCGGGGGAGCTCTATGGCTACACCTTC
CAITAGELYGYTF
>TRBJ2-3|TRBV5-1|.|.
TGCGCCAGCTCCGGGGTGGCAGGGTCATCGGGACGTACGCAGTATTTT
CASSGVAGSSGRTQYF
>TRBJ2-4|TRBV5-6|TRBD1|.
TGTGCCAGCAGCTTCCCGACAGGGGAAAACATTCAGTACTTC
CASSFPTGENIQYF
>TRBJ2-7|TRBV11-2|.|.
TGTGCCAGCAGCTTAGCATCTAGATACGAGCAGTACTTC
CASSLASRYEQYF
>TRBJ2-1|TRBV19|TRBD1|.
TGTGCCAGTAGTATAGGGACAGGGGGCATGTATGAGCAGTTCTTC
CASSIGTGGMYEQFF
>TRBJ1-6|TRBV5-6|.|.
TGTGCCAGCAGCTCGATGGTCTCAAATTCACCCCTCCACTTT
CASSSMVSNSPLHF
>TRBJ2-1|TRBV2|.|.
TGTGCCAGCAGGCCCTACAATGAGCAGTTCTTC
CASRPYNEQFF
>TRBJ1-1|TRBV7-2|.|.
TGTGCCAGCAGCTTAGAAAGGGAGAACACTGAAGCTTTCTTT
CASSLERENTEAFF
>TRBJ1-6|TRBV4-1|.|.
TGCGCCAGCAGCCAAGAGAGAAGCTTTCGGGCGAACTCCTATAATTCACCCCTCCACTTT
CASSQERSFRANSYNSPLHF
>TRBJ2-2|TRBV4-1|TRBD1|.
TGCGCCAGCAGCCAAGATGAGGAAACAGGGGACACCGGGGAGCTGTTTTTT
CASSQDEETGDTGELFF
>TRBJ2-2|TRBV5-1|TRBD1|once
TGCGCCAGCAGTACGACAGGGGGGATGAACACCGGGGAGCTGTTTTTT
CASSTTGGMNTGELFF
>TRBJ1-1|TRBV29-1|.|.
TGCAGCGTGGGTGTATCTGAAGCTTTCTTT
CSVGVSEAFF
>TRBJ1-4|TRBV18|TRBD1|once
TGTGCCAGCTCACCAGACAGGGTTTCAAGGGCCGCTAATGAAAAACTGTTTTTT
CASSPDRVSRAANEKLFF
>TRBJ2-3|TRBV9|.|.
TGTGCCAGCAGCGTAGGGGGTACCCATAGAACAGATACGCAGTATTTT
CASSVGGTHRTDTQYF
>TRBJ2-7|TRBV5-6|TRBD1|.
TGTGCCAGCAGCCCGCACCGGGACAGGGCCTACGAGCAGTACTTC
CASSPHRDRAYEQYF
>TRBJ1-6|TRBV2|TRBD1|.
TGTGCCAGCAGTGACCAGACAGGGCGCTCACCCCTCCACTTT
CASSDQTGRSPLHF
>TRBJ2-7|TRBV15|.|.
TGTGCCACCAGCTGGGGCACGGACACGAGTTACGAGCAGTACTTC
CATSWGTDTSYEQYF
>TRBJ1-5|TRBV27|.|.
TGTGCCAGCAGTTTAGGGGCAGGGAGCAATCAGCCCCAGCATTTT
CASSLGAGSNQPQHF
>TRBJ1-5|TRBV18|.|.
TGTGCCAGCTCATGGTTCGGGGCGGGAAGCAATCAGCCCCAGCATTTT
CASSWFGAGSNQPQHF
>TRBJ1-1|TRBV18|.|.
TGTGCCACCTCAAGAATAGGAGGTTCGAACACTGAAGCTTTCTTT
CATSRIGGSNTEAFF
>TRBJ2-5|TRBV27|TRBD2|.
TGTGCCAGCAGCCCCCGGCTAGCGGGGGAAGAGACCCAGTACTTC
CASSPRLAGEETQYF
>TRBJ2-3|TRBV18|TRBD2|.
TGTGCCAGCTCACCACCAACTAGCGGGGGGGCTAGAGATACGCAGTATTTT
CASSPPTSGGARDTQYF
>TRBJ2-1|TRBV27|TRBD1|.
TGTGCCAGCAGTCCCAGGGACAGGGGTGATGAGCAGTTCTTC
CASSPRDRGDEQFF
>TRBJ2-5|TRBV4-1|.|.
TGCGCCAGCAGCCAAGATGGGGAAGAGACCCAGTACTTC
CASSQDGEETQYF
>TRBJ2-7|TRBV7-2|.|.
TGTGCCAGCAGCTTAGGGCCACTAGCCCATCGTTCCTACGAGCAGTACTTC
CASSLGPLAHRSYEQYF
>TRBJ2-2|TRBV29-1|.|.
TGCAGCGTAGCTAGAGGGCGCCAGACCGGGGAGCTGTTTTTT
CSVARGRQTGELFF
>TRBJ2-7|TRBV2|.|.
TGTGCCAGCAGGTCCCAGGGTACCTCCTACGAGCAGTACTTC
CASRSQGTSYEQYF
>TRBJ2-5|TRBV27|TRBD2|.
TGTGCCAGCAGTTTAACAGGGACTAGAAAAGAGACCCAGTACTTC
CASSLTGTRKETQYF
>TRBJ1-2|TRBV11-2|.|.
TGTGCCAGCAGCGGGGGGCCCTATGGCTACACCTTC
CASSGGPYGYTF
>TRBJ2-3|TRBV5-1|.|.
TGCGCCAGCGGACTCAGGGTTAGCACAGATACGCAGTATTTT
CASGLRVSTDTQYF
>TRBJ1-2|TRBV15|TRBD1|once
TGTGCCACCAGCAGGGACAGGGGATTCTTCGGCTACACCTTC
CATSRDRGFFGYTF
>TRBJ2-1|TRBV11-2|TRBD1|.
TGTGCCAGCAGCTTAGGTCAGGGGGTGACGTTAAGTGAGCAGTTCTTC
CASSLGQGVTLSEQFF
>TRBJ2-1|TRBV5-4|TRBD1|.
TGTGCCAGCAGCTCCGGGACAGGGGGTAATGAGCAGTTCTTC
CASSSGTGGNEQFF
>TRBJ1-2|TRBV6-5|.|.
TGTGCCAGCAGTTACAGTCCGGGTATAGGAAATGGCTACACCTTC
CASSYSPGIGNGYTF
>TRBJ2-3|TRBV4-1|.|.
TGCGCCAGCAGCCAAGATCCCCCTAGGGGGGGCCATAGCACAGATACGCAGTATTTT
CASSQDPPRGGHSTDTQYF
>TRBJ2-3|TRBV7-9|.|.
TGTGCCAGCAGCTTGGGGGGATGGGGGCCTGGCACAGATACGCAGTATTTT
CASSLGGWGPGTDTQYF
>TRBJ2-3|TRBV9|.|.
TGTGCCAGCAGTGGACGGGCTAGCACAGATACGCAGTATTTT
CASSGRASTDTQYF
>TRBJ1-4|TRBV9|.|.
TGTGCCAGCAGCGAACAGGGTTATAATGAAAAACTGTTTTTT
CASSEQGYNEKLFF
>TRBJ2-3|TRBV18|.|.
TGTGCCAGCTCACCAAAAACGGCCGTGGGCAGCCTCACAGATACGCAGTATTTT
CASSPKTAVGSLTDTQYF
>TRBJ1-4|TRBV7-6|.|.
TGTGCCAGCAGCCAGTTGACCCATGCAACTAATGAAAAACTGTTTTTT
CASSQLTHATNEKLFF
>TRBJ2-7|TRBV5-1|TRBD1|once
TGCGCCAGCAGCTTACACCTCGACAGGGGGCAGGACGAGCAGTACTTC
CASSLHLDRGQDEQYF